This TCR beta chain was retrieved from a study of T cell clonotyping in hematopoietic cell transplantation (dated by TCRdb to about 2021). At the level of the whole study: Recipient samples taken before transplant were obtained following cytoreduction. A total of fewer than 150 blood samples were gathered in the study from around 40 consecutive transplant recipients along with their related donors. Recruitment of patients ran from September 2015 to early 2017, and follow-up continued until September 2020 or until death.

Concerning this clone: This clone's antigen is unknown. No clone much larger than this one lies a single base away; base qualities are absent.

This specimen's time point label, per the study, means: recipient sample about 28 days before transplant, after cytoreduction. Recipient blood was collected about 28 days before transplant and at days 30, 100 and 180 after transplant. Nuclei Lysis Solution was used to extract genomic DNA from fresh or cryopreserved unfractionated peripheral blood mononuclear cells. CDR3 length: 15 amino acids, cysteine to phenylalanine. CDR3 DNA is the only sequence kept; it has 45 bases, read in frame from the first base. Trimming accounts for 5 bases at V and 5 bases at J, while the number of junction bases matched to no gene is 10. CDR1 and CDR2 are read off the germline V gene as SNHLY and FYNNEI. Here is what the overall study found, with its caveats: Only a small fraction of recipient repertoires overlapped donor repertoires, with over 95% appearing de novo at the given depth. Broader posttransplant TCR repertoire diversity was predicted by donor and pretransplant recipient Inverse Simpson Index values. The sample size was limited, and CD4 and CD8 repertoire contributions could not be separated because cells were not sorted. Recipient TCR diversity fell after transplant, with pathologically expanded clonotypes rising progressively from day 30 to day 180.

The immunoSEQ assay, a bias-controlled multiplex PCR using V- and J-specific primers, was used to amplify TCR beta CDR3 regions from genomic DNA. In a second PCR step, the CDR3 amplicons were tagged with a proprietary barcode plus Illumina adapter sequences. An Illumina MiSeq instrument was used to sequence the CDR3 libraries. As for how the authors treated the data: Export and quality control were done with immunoSEQ Analyzer 3.0, while downstream analyses used R Bioconductor and Immunarch. Only productive rearrangements in the normalized downsampled data set went into calculating the repertoire metrics. In the normalized cohort, a clonotype counted as pathologically expanded if the clonotype was larger than 5 templates. Repertoire diversity was measured with the Inverse Simpson Index. CMV-specificity analyses were carried out on the non-normalized data set to capture all clonotypes. The table comes from immuneACCESS by way of TCRdb, which keeps in-frame sequences with V and J called. Part of the clones is missing from these tables; in studies checked, under half for an unresolved V gene and the rest for unknown reasons. V, J and clone size reflect that table, while D and trimming were determined from the DNA. Recorded for this sample are 25,000 to 30,000 clones; more than 85% of them occurred a single time. About 2.2% of the sample is taken by the ten largest.

The chain is assembled from TRBV2 and TRBJ2-7; 9 nucleotides in the junction match TRBD1. This clonotype was sampled from a man between 45 and 60 years old with acute myeloid leukemia. Some clones in this sample may be carry-over from other donors' samples. The starting material was peripheral blood mononuclear cells, obtained before stem cell transplant. In nucleotides, the sequence is TGTGCCAGCAGTCAAAACAGGGGGCGGATTAACGAGCAGTACTTC. Translated, it gives CASSQNRGRINEQYF. Supplemented by the reference TRBV2 and TRBJ2-7 proteins around the CDR3, the complete variable domain is EPEVTQTPSHQVTQMGQEVILRCVPISNHLYFYWYRQILGQKVEFLVSFYNNEISEKSEIFDDQFSVERPDGSNFTLKIRSTKLEDSAMYFCASSQNRGRINEQYFGPGTRLTVT.